This is a list of T cell receptor beta chains from one sample in a study of response to subunit inactivated influenza vaccine. TCRdb called the RT-PCR reads again in MiXCR, with one record for every CDR3 protein. Altogether 430,000 or so distinct CDR3 sequences are present, 9.5% to 12% being singletons, with the ten largest covering around 12%. Material: PBMCs from blood, obtained more than 35 days after vaccination. The receptors originated from a man aged 45 to 65 who received an inactivated influenza vaccine. The CDR3 runs from the conserved cysteine through the conserved F or W. Each record gives: D gene, J gene, clone size, V gene, CDR3 DNA, CDR3 protein. D genes are given only for firm matches. Clone size is not always given. Where it is, it says once, few, many or a class for expanded clones.

TRBD1 | TRBJ2-7 | many | TRBV7-6 | TGTGCCAGCAGCGCCGGGACAGGGTCCTACGAGCAGTACTTC | CASSAGTGSYEQYF
- | TRBJ2-2 | many | TRBV3-1 | TGTGCCAGCAGCCTAATCGCCGGGGAGCTGTTTTTT | CASSLIAGELFF
TRBD2 | TRBJ2-3 | few | TRBV6-1 | TGTGCCAGCAGTGTAGCGGGGGGGCCGAGAGATACGCAGTATTTT | CASSVAGGPRDTQYF
TRBD2 | TRBJ2-4 | - | TRBV18 | TGTGCCAGCTCACCCCCGGCCGGGGAGGGAAACATTCAGTACTTC | CASSPPAGEGNIQYF
- | TRBJ2-3 | few | TRBV28 | TGTGCCAGCAGTTTACGTATAGATACGCAGTATTTT | CASSLRIDTQYF
TRBD1 | TRBJ2-5 | few | TRBV28 | TGTGCCACAAAGGAAAGGGACAGGGGGCTGGAGACCCAGTACTTC | CATKERDRGLETQYF
- | TRBJ2-3 | - | TRBV7-9 | TGTGCCAGCGAGGACAGTAACACAGATACGCAGTATTTT | CASEDSNTDTQYF
- | TRBJ2-3 | - | TRBV12-3/TRBV12-4 | TGTGCCAGCAGTCCCGGGCCAGCTAGCACAGATACGCAGTATTTT | CASSPGPASTDTQYF
- | TRBJ2-2 | many | TRBV29-1 | TGCAGCGTTGAAATCAGGAACACCGGGGAGCTGTTTTTT | CSVEIRNTGELFF
- | TRBJ1-1 | many | TRBV10-3 | TGTGCCATCAGTGTGACTGGGAACACTGAAGCTTTCTTT | CAISVTGNTEAFF
TRBD2 | TRBJ2-2 | many | TRBV28 | TGTGCCAGCAGCCAGGCTAGCGGGGTCACCGGGGAGCTGTTTTTT | CASSQASGVTGELFF
TRBD2 | TRBJ2-1 | few | TRBV7-6 | TGTGCCAGCAGCGGGGCTCTAGCGGTATACAATGAGCAGTTCTTC | CASSGALAVYNEQFF
- | TRBJ2-7 | many | TRBV27 | TGTGCCAGCAGTTGGGGGAGTAGCGGCTACGAGCAGTACTTC | CASSWGSSGYEQYF
- | TRBJ2-7 | few | TRBV12-3/TRBV12-4 | TGTGCCAGCAGTCGGACAGTCCGATCCTACGAGCAGTACTTC | CASSRTVRSYEQYF
TRBD1 | TRBJ2-1 | few | TRBV5-1 | TGCGCCAGCAGCGAGGGGACAGTTAACAATGAGCAGTTCTTC | CASSEGTVNNEQFF
- | TRBJ2-7 | few | TRBV7-2 | TGTGCCAGCAGGCCAGGTTGGAGCTCCTACGAGCAGTACTTC | CASRPGWSSYEQYF